The 28 T cell receptor beta chains below all came from one sample that was sequenced in a study of T cells after yellow fever vaccination. TCRdb processed the 5' RACE reads anew with MiXCR; each CDR3 protein has one entry. The profile shows 250,000 or so distinct CDR3 sequences, roughly 7.2% of them singletons. Sample: CD4+ T cells sorted from PBMCs, taken 15 days after the yellow fever booster vaccination. The source of these receptors is a man aged 25-40 years who received the YFV17D yellow fever vaccine.

This clonotype was counted only a few times. The chain joins TRBV18 to TRBJ2-7; D is undetermined. The CDR3 has 13 amino acids. Germline CDR1 and CDR2: KGHSH and LQKENI. Trimming took 3 bases from V and 7 from J, leaving 13 bases between them. The CDR3 coding sequence is TGTGCCAGCTCACCGGTACTGCGGCAAGAGCAGTACTTC. Translating it yields CASSPVLRQEQYF. The entire variable domain, with the rest obtained from reference TRBV18 and TRBJ2-7, is as follows: NAGVMQNPRHLVRRRGQEARLRCSPMKGHSHVYWYRQLPEEGLKFMVYLQKENIIDESGMPKERFSAEFPKEGPSILRIQQVVRGDSAAYFCASSPVLRQEQYFGPGTRLTVT.

This clonotype was observed a handful of times. The rearrangement links TRBV20-1 to TRBJ2-7; tentatively, D is TRBD2 (5 bases). Trimming took 7 bases from V and 3 from J, leaving 10 bases between them. The CDR3 extends over 11 amino acids. The germline V gene encodes CDR1 DFQATT and CDR2 SNEGSKA (reference sequence). The CDR3 protein is CSVGSNYEQYF. CDR3 coding DNA: TGCAGTGTAGGGAGCAACTACGAGCAGTACTTC.

This clonotype was recorded a few times. This chain joins TRBV20-1 and TRBJ1-1, with D maybe TRBD1 (5 bases). Deletions cut 0 bases from V and 5 bases from J, with 13 bases between. Per the germline V gene, CDR1 is DFQATT and CDR2 is SNEGSKA (reference sequence). There are 14 residues in the CDR3. CDR3 region: CSAREVGRGTEAFF. CDR3 nucleotides: TGCAGTGCTAGAGAAGTAGGGAGGGGAACTGAAGCTTTCTTT.

In its sample, this clonotype was seen a few times. The chain joins TRBV13 to TRBJ2-7; no reliable D call. V was clipped by 5 bases and J by 3 bases, with 11 bases between them. The CDR3 runs 13 residues. Germline V gene lookup returns CDR1 PRHDT and CDR2 FYEKMQ (reference sequence). CDR3 nucleotide sequence: TGTGCCAGCAGCCGAGGACCGTTCTACGAGCAGTACTTC. Translated: CASSRGPFYEQYF.

This clonotype came up many times. This chain connects TRBV12-3 or TRBV12-4 to TRBJ1-2; D is unresolved. CDR3 length: 12 amino acids. V lost 5 bases and J 4 bases, leaving 8 bases between the germline ends. Written as DNA, the CDR3 is TGTGCCAGCAGTCTCCGGGCCTATGGCTACACCTTC. Protein product: CASSLRAYGYTF.

The table lists this clonotype with a few counts. The chain joins TRBV5-6 to TRBJ2-2; possible D gene TRBD2, 5 bases. CDR1 is SGHDT and CDR2 is YYEEEE in the germline V gene. V lost 0 bases, J lost 4 bases, and 16 bases lay in between. The CDR3 totals 17 residues. CDR3 nucleotides: TGTGCCAGCAGCTTGGCTAGTAGGGAGCTCTTCACCGGGGAGCTGTTTTTT. Amino acid sequence: CASSLASRELFTGELFF.

This clonotype was seen many times. This chain connects TRBV7-8 to TRBJ2-7; TRBD1 matches at 9 bases. The length of the CDR3 is 13 residues. CDR1 SGHVS and CDR2 FQNEAQ come from the germline V gene. The J segment lost 3 bases and the V segment lost 9 bases, leaving 6 bases of the junction unmatched. CDR3 DNA: TGTGCCAGTGCGGAGGGACAGGGCTACGAGCAGTACTTC. Translating it yields CASAEGQGYEQYF.

The chain couples TRBV19 to TRBJ2-1; 8 bases map to TRBD1. There are 18 residues in the CDR3. V gave up 8 bases and J gave up 4 bases; unmatched junction bases: 19. Germline loops: CDR1 LNHDA, CDR2 SQIVND (reference sequence). The DNA for the CDR3 is TGTGCCAGTTATGACAGGGGAAGTCGGTTATTCTCATACAATGAGCAGTTCTTC. Translated, it gives CASYDRGSRLFSYNEQFF.

J is TRBJ2-3 and V is TRBV21-1; the D call in the table, TRBD2, was not verified against the DNA. TRBV21-1 is shown as a pseudogene. This CDR3 comprises 18 residues. The CDR3 DNA sequence: TGTGCCAGCAGCAAAGCCCCTAGCGGGGGGGGGCCCACAGATACGCAGTATTTT. Encoded protein: CASSKAPSGGGPTDTQYF.

The chain uses TRBV19 and TRBJ2-3, with D perhaps TRBD1 (6 bases). Germline V gives CDR1 LNHDA, CDR2 SQIVND (reference sequence). The germline V and J ends were trimmed by 5 bases and 0 bases, with 18 bases remaining between them. The CDR3 spans 17 residues. The CDR3 sequence is CASSRRPGTTSTDTQYF. CDR3 in DNA: TGTGCCAGTAGTCGTCGACCCGGGACAACTAGCACAGATACGCAGTATTTT.

This clonotype was picked up a small number of times. The rearrangement joins TRBV29-1 to TRBJ2-3; 7 nucleotides match TRBD2. Germline V gives CDR1 SQVTM, CDR2 ANQGSEA. Germline trimming cut 1 base from V and 0 bases from J; bases unmatched to any gene: 4. The CDR3 length is 15 residues. The CDR3 spells CSVEGTRLSTDTQYF. The CDR3 coding sequence is TGCAGCGTTGAAGGGACTAGGCTAAGCACAGATACGCAGTATTTT.

This clonotype was observed a handful of times. V usage is TRBV7-2 and J usage is TRBJ2-2; TRBD2 aligns across 8 bases. The CDR3 contains 16 residues. After removal of 4 bases from V and 5 bases from J, the junction contained 9 bases not matched to a gene. Germline lookup yields CDR1 SGHTA and CDR2 FQGNSA. The CDR3 region has the DNA TGTGCCAGCAGCTCCCGGGGTAGCGGGATTACCGGGGAGCTGTTTTTT. It is translated as CASSSRGSGITGELFF.

This clonotype was detected a few times. The rearrangement uses TRBV27 and TRBJ2-2; a possible D gene is TRBD1 (6 bases). The CDR3 has 19 amino acids. Trimming pared 2 bases from V and 4 bases from J, leaving 23 bases between. In germline, CDR1 is MNHEY, CDR2 SMNVEV (reference sequence). The CDR3 nucleotides are TGTGCCAGCAGTTTACAGCATCCAGGGGATGGAAAGGGCACCGGGGAGCTGTTTTTT. It is translated as CASSLQHPGDGKGTGELFF.

This clonotype was detected only a few times. The chain carries TRBV11-2 and TRBJ2-1; 12 bases line up with TRBD2. The V and J ends lost 6 bases and 8 bases, in that order; junction bases with no gene match: 8. The CDR3 extends over 15 amino acids. Germline assignment: CDR1 SGHAT and CDR2 FQNNGV. This CDR3 is CASRALAGGRYEQFF. CDR3 nucleotides: TGTGCCAGCAGGGCCCTAGCGGGAGGGAGGTATGAGCAGTTCTTC.

The CDR3 loop reads CARSGLAKNIQYF. The CDR3 DNA reads TGTGCCAGGTCGGGCCTAGCCAAAAACATTCAGTACTTC. The V call is TRBV2, the J call TRBJ2-4; D remains ambiguous. Germline V CDR1 and CDR2: SNHLY, FYNNEI. The CDR3 has 13 residues. V lost 9 bases to trimming and J lost 0 bases, with 9 bases between them.

The chain carries TRBV2 and TRBJ1-5; D call uncertain. The CDR3 totals 12 residues. Germline CDR1 reads SNHLY; CDR2 reads FYNNEI. V lost 9 bases to trimming and J lost 4 bases, with 10 bases between them. The CDR3 bases are TGTGCCAGAGGTGTAGGAAATCAGCCCCAGCATTTT. Its translation is CARGVGNQPQHF.

This clonotype was seen a handful of times. V usage is TRBV6-1 and J usage is TRBJ2-1; D remains unclear. CDR3 length equals 17 residues. Between the trimmed V and J ends, which lost 8 bases and 6 bases, there was a span of 26 bases. Germline assignment: CDR1 MNHNS and CDR2 SASEGT. The CDR3 sequence is CASPSPKFRPLGNEQFF. The CDR3 DNA reads as TGTGCCAGCCCCTCCCCCAAATTTAGACCTTTGGGCAATGAGCAGTTCTTC.

This rearrangement joins TRBV6-5 to TRBJ2-4; TRBD1 matches 9 bases. The CDR3 is 17 amino acids. Trimming at V came to 3 bases and at J to 8 bases, leaving 14 bases not matched to a gene. Germline V gene sequence: CDR1 MNHEY, CDR2 SVGAGI. The CDR3 sequence: CASSYGFGGQGGDIQYF. Here the CDR3 DNA reads TGTGCCAGCAGTTATGGTTTTGGGGGACAGGGTGGGGACATTCAGTACTTC.

The chain carries TRBV12-3 or TRBV12-4 and TRBJ1-6, with unresolved D. Trimming removed 3 bases from V and 10 bases from J, with 13 bases in between. There are 14 residues in the CDR3. The CDR3 spells CASSFRRLGSPLHF. For the CDR3, the DNA is TGTGCCAGCAGTTTTCGCAGGCTGGGATCACCCCTCCACTTT.

The CDR3 reads CASSQEYRLAGGGEQFF. In nucleotides, the CDR3 is TGTGCCAGCAGCCAAGAATATCGGCTAGCGGGAGGAGGTGAGCAGTTCTTC. The chain couples TRBV14 to TRBJ2-1; 11 positions agree with TRBD2. Trimming removed 0 bases from V and 9 bases from J; junction bases left unmatched: 10. The CDR3 contains 17 residues. CDR1 is SGHDN and CDR2 is FVKESK in the germline V gene.

V and J are TRBV9 and TRBJ2-5; possibly TRBD1 or TRBD2 for D (5 bases each). The CDR3 has 13 residues. Trimming cost V 3 bases and J 5 bases, with 11 bases left between them. From germline, CDR1 is SGDLS and CDR2 YYNGEE. The CDR3 sequence: CASSATAVETQYF. The CDR3 DNA is TGTGCCAGCAGCGCGACAGCGGTGGAGACCCAGTACTTC.

This clonotype has only a few counts. V gene TRBV10-3 combines with J gene TRBJ2-7, with 8 bases lining up with TRBD1. V gave up 0 bases and J gave up 3 bases; unmatched junction bases: 4. The V gene's germline CDR1 is ENHRY and CDR2 SYGVKD. CDR3 length: 15 amino acids. CDR3 loop: CAISESSGQGYEQYF. The DNA of the CDR3 is TGTGCCATCAGTGAGTCGTCTGGACAGGGCTACGAGCAGTACTTC.

This clonotype was seen a handful of times. The chain combines TRBV30 with TRBJ1-2, with unresolved D. The germline gives CDR1 GTSNPN, CDR2 SVGIG (reference sequence). The CDR3 loop spans 15 amino acids. The V end was cut by 4 bases, the J end by 2 bases, with 17 bases between. CDR3 coding DNA: TGTGCCTGGACCACCGGAGGAGGACGGAACTATGGCTACACCTTC. It translates to CAWTTGGGRNYGYTF.

The chain employs TRBV6-2 or TRBV6-3 and TRBJ1-2; TRBD1 agrees at 9 bases. Per germline, CDR1 MNHEY and CDR2 SVGEGT. V shed 0 bases and J 8 bases; nucleotides not matched to a gene: 7. The CDR3 has 15 residues. CDR3 sequence (DNA): TGTGCCAGCAGTTACTCGTCGGGACAGGGAGGCGGCTACACCTTC. This codes for CASSYSSGQGGGYTF.

This clonotype was picked up a small number of times. This chain uses TRBV15 with TRBJ2-1; the D is unclear. There are 15 residues in the CDR3. V was clipped by 0 bases and J by 7 bases, with 13 bases between them. The V gene's germline CDR1 is LNHNV and CDR2 YYDKDF (reference sequence). CDR3: CATSRDFGLGNEQFF. CDR3 coding DNA: TGTGCCACCAGCAGAGATTTTGGCCTGGGGAATGAGCAGTTCTTC.

This clonotype has at least ten counts. The CDR3 sequence: CASSQGSGHYEQYF. Written as DNA, the CDR3 is TGTGCCAGCAGCCAAGGGTCAGGCCACTACGAGCAGTACTTC. The genes are TRBV3-1 and TRBJ2-7; D gene ambiguous. The CDR3 has 14 residues. Germline CDR1 reads LGHDT; CDR2 reads YNNKEL (reference sequence). V lost 1 base, J lost 3 bases, and 10 bases lay in between.

Comment on this clonotype: Just one base apart from a much larger clone, this may be a read error. The chain couples TRBV7-2 to TRBJ2-3; unclear D gene. From germline, CDR1 is SGHTA and CDR2 FQGNSA. Trimming pared 5 bases from V and 1 base from J, leaving 16 bases between. The CDR3 runs to 16 residues. The CDR3 nucleotides read TGTGCCAGCAGCCAGGCATCGTGGGTGCGCACAGATACGCAGTATTTT. This gives the protein CASSQASWVRTDTQYF.

The sample holds a few counts of this clonotype. The chain joins TRBV7-9 to TRBJ2-1, with D possibly TRBD1 on 5 matching bases. V was trimmed by 5 bases and J by 7 bases, leaving 21 bases between them. Germline CDR1 SEHNR, CDR2 FQNEAQ (reference sequence). This CDR3 spans 16 amino acids. CDR3 nucleotides: TGTGCCAGCAGCCTATTGGGGCAGGGTCTCCGGAATGAGCAGTTCTTC. Its protein is CASSLLGQGLRNEQFF.